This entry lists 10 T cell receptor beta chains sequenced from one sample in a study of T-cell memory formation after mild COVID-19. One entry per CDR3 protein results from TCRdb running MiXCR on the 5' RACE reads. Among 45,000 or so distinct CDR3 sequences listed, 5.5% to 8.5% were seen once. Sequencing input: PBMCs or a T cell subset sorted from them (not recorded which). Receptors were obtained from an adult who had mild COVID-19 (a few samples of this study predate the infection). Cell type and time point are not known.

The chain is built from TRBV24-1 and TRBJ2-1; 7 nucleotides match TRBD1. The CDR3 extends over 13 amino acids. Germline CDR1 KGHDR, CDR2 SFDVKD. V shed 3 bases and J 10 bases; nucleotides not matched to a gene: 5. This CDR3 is CATSDTDREEQFF. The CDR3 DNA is TGTGCCACCAGTGATACCGACAGGGAAGAGCAGTTCTTC.

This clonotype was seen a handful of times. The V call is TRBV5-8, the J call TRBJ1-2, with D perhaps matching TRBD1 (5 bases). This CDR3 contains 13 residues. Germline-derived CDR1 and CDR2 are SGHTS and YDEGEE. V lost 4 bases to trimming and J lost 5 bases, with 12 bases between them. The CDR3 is CASSRGPLYGYTF. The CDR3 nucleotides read TGTGCCAGCAGCCGGGGACCGCTGTATGGCTACACCTTC.

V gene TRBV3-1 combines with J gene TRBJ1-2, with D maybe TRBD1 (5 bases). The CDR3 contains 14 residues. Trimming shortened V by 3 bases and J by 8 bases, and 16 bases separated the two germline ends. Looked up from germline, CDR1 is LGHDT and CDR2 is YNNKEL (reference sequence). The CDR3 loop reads CASSHRESKRGYTF. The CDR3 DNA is TGTGCCAGCAGCCACAGGGAATCGAAAAGAGGCTACACCTTC. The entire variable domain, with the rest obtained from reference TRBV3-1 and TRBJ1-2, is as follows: DTAVSQTPKYLVTQMGNDKSIKCEQNLGHDTMYWYKQDSKKFLKIMFSYNNKELIINETVPNRFSPKSPDKAHLNLHINSLELGDSAVYFCASSHRESKRGYTFGSGTRLTVV.

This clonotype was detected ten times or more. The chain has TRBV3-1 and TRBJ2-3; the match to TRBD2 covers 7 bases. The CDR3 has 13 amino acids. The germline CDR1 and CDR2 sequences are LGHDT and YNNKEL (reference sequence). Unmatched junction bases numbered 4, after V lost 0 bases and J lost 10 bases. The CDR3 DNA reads TGTGCCAGCAGCCAAGATGGGGCGGGAGCGCAGTATTTT. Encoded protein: CASSQDGAGAQYF.

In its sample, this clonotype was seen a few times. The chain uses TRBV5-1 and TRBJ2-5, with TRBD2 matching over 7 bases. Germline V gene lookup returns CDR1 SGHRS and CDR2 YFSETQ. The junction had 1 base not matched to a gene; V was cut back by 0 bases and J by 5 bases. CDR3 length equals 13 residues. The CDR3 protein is CASSLEGGETQYF. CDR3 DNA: TGCGCCAGCAGCTTGGAGGGAGGGGAGACCCAGTACTTC.

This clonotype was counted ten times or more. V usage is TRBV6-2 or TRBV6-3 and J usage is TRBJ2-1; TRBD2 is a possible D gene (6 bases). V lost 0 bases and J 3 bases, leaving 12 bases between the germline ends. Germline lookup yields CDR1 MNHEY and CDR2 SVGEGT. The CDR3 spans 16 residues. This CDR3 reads CASSYSETGVYNEQFF. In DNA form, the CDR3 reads TGTGCCAGCAGTTACTCGGAAACGGGGGTCTACAATGAGCAGTTCTTC.

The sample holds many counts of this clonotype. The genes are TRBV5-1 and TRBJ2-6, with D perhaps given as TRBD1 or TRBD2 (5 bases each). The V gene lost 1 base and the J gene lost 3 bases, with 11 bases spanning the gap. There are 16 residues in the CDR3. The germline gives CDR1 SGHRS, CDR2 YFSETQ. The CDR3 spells CASSLWDPIGANVLTF. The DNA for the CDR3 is TGCGCCAGCAGCTTGTGGGACCCGATTGGGGCCAACGTCCTGACTTTC.

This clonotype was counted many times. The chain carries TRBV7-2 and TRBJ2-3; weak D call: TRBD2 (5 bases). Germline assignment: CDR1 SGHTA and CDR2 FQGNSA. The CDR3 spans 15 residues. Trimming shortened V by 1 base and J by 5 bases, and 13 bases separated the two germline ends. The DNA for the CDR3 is TGTGCCAGCAGCTTAGTGGCTAGCCAAGGAGATACGCAGTATTTT. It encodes CASSLVASQGDTQYF.

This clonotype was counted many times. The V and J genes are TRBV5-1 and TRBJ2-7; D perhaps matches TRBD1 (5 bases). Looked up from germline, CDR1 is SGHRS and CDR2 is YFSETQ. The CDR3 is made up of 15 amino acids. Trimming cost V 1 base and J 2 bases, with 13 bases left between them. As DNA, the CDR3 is TGCGCCAGCAGCTTGCAGGGAAAGGGCCCCTACGAGCAGTACTTC. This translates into CASSLQGKGPYEQYF.

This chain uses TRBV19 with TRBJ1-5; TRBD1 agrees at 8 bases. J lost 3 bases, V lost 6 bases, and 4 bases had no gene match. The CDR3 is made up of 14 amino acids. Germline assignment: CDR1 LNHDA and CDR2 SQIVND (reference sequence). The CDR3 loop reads CASRGTGSNQPQHF. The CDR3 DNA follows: TGTGCCAGTAGGGGGACAGGCTCCAATCAGCCCCAGCATTTT.